Presented here are 17 T cell receptor beta chains from one specimen sequenced in a study of T cells expressing NK-cell markers. TCRdb reprocessed the 5' RACE reads and keeps a single row for each CDR3 protein, giving no DNA. There are over 250,000 distinct CDR3 sequences in the sample, with 3.5% to 5% held by the top ten. Sequencing used blood T cells: a sorted CD56 or NKG2C T cell subset, CD4+ or CD8+ T cells, or bulk PBMC T cells (not recorded which). These receptors were taken from a woman between 18 and 70 years old in good health.

V gene TRBV6-6 combines with J gene TRBJ1-1. Germline lookup yields CDR1 MNHNY and CDR2 SVGAGI (reference sequence). The CDR3 sequence is 13 residues long. CDR3 protein: CASSYRVFQEAFF.

The chain combines TRBV20-1 with TRBJ2-6. Germline CDR1 reads DFQATT; CDR2 reads SNEGSKA (reference sequence). This CDR3 contains 12 residues. CDR3 amino acids: CSAITGANVLTF.

The chain combines TRBV5-1 with TRBJ2-3; absent DNA, TCRdb's TRBD2 call cannot be checked. Germline V lookup: CDR1 SGHRS, CDR2 YFSETQ. The CDR3 has 16 amino acids. CDR3 sequence: CASSLGSSGYTDTQYF.

V gene TRBV7-2 combines with J gene TRBJ2-1; TCRdb picks TRBD2, but there is no DNA to check that call. Germline CDR1 SGHTA, CDR2 FQGNSA. The length of the CDR3 is 15 residues. The CDR3 here is CASSPGTSGGNEQFF.

The CDR3 region is CAITPPGATVQPQHF. This chain connects TRBV12-3 or TRBV12-4 to TRBJ1-5; TCRdb calls TRBD1, which cannot be checked without DNA. CDR3 length: 15 amino acids.

The chain couples TRBV18 to TRBJ1-1. Germline-derived CDR1 and CDR2 are KGHSH and LQKENI. The CDR3 spans 14 residues. The CDR3: CASSSLEGGPEAFF.

The chain carries TRBV7-3 and TRBJ2-3; TCRdb proposes TRBD2, but this gene call is untestable without DNA. Germline assignment: CDR1 SGHTA and CDR2 FQGTGA. The CDR3 runs to 12 residues. The CDR3 here is CASSREGGTQYF. Drawing the rest from reference TRBV7-3 and TRBJ2-3, the complete variable domain is GAGVSQTPSNKVTEKGKYVELRCDPISGHTALYWYRQSLGQGPEFLIYFQGTGAADDSGLPNDRFFAVRPEGSVSTLKIQRTERGDSAVYLCASSREGGTQYFGPGTRLTVL.

This chain links TRBV10-3 with TRBJ1-2; TCRdb calls TRBD1, which cannot be checked without DNA. The CDR3 is made up of 15 amino acids. Germline V lookup: CDR1 ENHRY, CDR2 SYGVKD. CDR3 sequence reads: CAISEPNGGLGGYTF.

V usage is TRBV15 and J usage is TRBJ1-5; with no DNA, the TCRdb D assignment of TRBD1 cannot be verified. CDR3 length: 17 residues. The germline V gene encodes CDR1 LNHNV and CDR2 YYDKDF (reference sequence). CDR3 protein: CATSRIPKGARGQPQHF.

V and J are TRBV15 and TRBJ1-2. This CDR3 region has 14 residues. The germline CDR1 and CDR2 sequences are LNHNV and YYDKDF (reference sequence). The CDR3 sequence: CATSRDGTNYGYTF.

The chain uses TRBV7-2 and TRBJ2-7; checking the TCRdb D call of TRBD1 is not possible without DNA. CDR1 is SGHTA and CDR2 is FQGNSA in the germline V gene. This CDR3 comprises 14 residues. The CDR3 reads CASSPDRVSYEQYF.

This rearrangement joins TRBV7-2 to TRBJ2-3. Germline V gene lookup returns CDR1 SGHTA and CDR2 FQGNSA. This CDR3 contains 13 residues. This CDR3 reads CASSRYRTDTQYF.

J is TRBJ2-5 and V is TRBV6-1; TCRdb outputs TRBD2, but without DNA this stays unchecked. Germline CDR1 reads MNHNS; CDR2 reads SASEGT. This CDR3 region has 13 residues. The CDR3 spells CASGPTLEETQYF.

This rearrangement joins TRBV7-2 to TRBJ2-2; TCRdb's D call of TRBD2 is untestable without DNA. The length of the CDR3 is 14 residues. Germline V lookup: CDR1 SGHTA, CDR2 FQGNSA. The CDR3 sequence is CASSSRIRQGELFF.

The chain has TRBV9 and TRBJ2-1; the TCRdb D gene call, TRBD2, has no DNA to confirm it. The CDR3 is 14 amino acids. In germline, CDR1 is SGDLS, CDR2 YYNGEE. The CDR3 region is CASSGLAGANEQFF.

This chain joins TRBV4-3 and TRBJ2-3; TCRdb reports TRBD1, a call that lacks DNA to check it against. Germline CDR1 is LGHNA and CDR2 is YSLEER. CDR3 size: 17 residues. CDR3 sequence reads: CASSPGRRTGDPDTQYF.

This rearrangement joins TRBV29-1 to TRBJ2-1; the D call from TCRdb, TRBD2, cannot be confirmed without DNA. The germline CDR1 and CDR2 sequences are SQVTM and ANQGSEA. This CDR3 spans 16 amino acids. The CDR3 loop reads CSVEPGTLEGTLEQFF.